Below, 16 T cell receptor beta chains from the same sample are listed, as sequenced in a study of T cells in Graves' hyperthyroidism and ophthalmopathy. There were TCR beta CDR3 regions amplified from RNA transcripts. The primer set for the first-round RT-PCR of the TCR CDR3 was HTBI. TCRdb reprocessed the multiplex PCR reads with MiXCR, giving one entry per CDR3 protein. Of about 710,000 distinct CDR3 sequences listed, around 15% are singletons. Sequencing input: blood. The receptors here all came from a man aged 18 to 30 with Graves' hyperthyroidism.

The chain combines TRBV6-2 or TRBV6-3 with TRBJ2-1; 8 nucleotides align to TRBD2. The J call is in doubt because the DNA end fits TRBJ2-7 better. CDR1 is MNHEY, CDR2 SVGEGT, per germline. CDR3 length: 14 residues. CDR3: CASTLSGTYNEQYF. In nucleotides, the CDR3 is TGTGCCAGCACCCTTAGCGGGACCTACAATGAGCAGTACTTC.

Turning to this clonotype: One base away lies a much larger clone, so this may be a sequencing read error. The V call is TRBV6-4, the J call TRBJ2-3; 8 bases map to TRBD2. Germline CDR1 is MRHNA and CDR2 is SNTAGT. This CDR3 has 15 amino acids. CDR3 sequence: CASSYSGGALDTQYF. In nucleotides, the CDR3 is TGTGCCAGCAGTTACTCGGGGGGGGCCCTAGATACGCAGTATTTT.

The chain links TRBV27 to TRBJ2-3, with 7 nucleotides matching TRBD2. This CDR3 is built from 16 residues. V gave up 0 bases and J gave up 2 bases; unmatched junction bases: 5. The germline V gene encodes CDR1 MNHEY and CDR2 SMNVEV (reference sequence). CDR3 sequence reads: CASSLSPAGSTDTQYF. The CDR3 nucleotides are TGTGCCAGCAGTTTATCACCAGCGGGGTCCACAGATACGCAGTATTTT.

This clonotype was recorded many times. The J gene is TRBJ1-2, the V gene TRBV28; D not certain. V lost 6 bases to trimming and J lost 5 bases, with 13 bases between them. Per the germline V gene, CDR1 is MDHEN and CDR2 is SYDVKM. The CDR3 has 13 residues. As DNA, the CDR3 is TGTGCCAGCAGACCTCCGGCGGAATATGGCTACACCTTC. This codes for CASRPPAEYGYTF.

This clonotype has at least ten counts. The chain is built from TRBV11-2 and TRBJ2-1; D is ambiguous. Germline V gives CDR1 SGHAT, CDR2 FQNNGV. This CDR3 is 11 amino acids long. V was clipped by 2 bases and J by 10 bases, with 6 bases between them. The CDR3 coding sequence is TGTGCCAGCAGCTTATCCCAAGAGCAGTTCTTC. Amino acid sequence: CASSLSQEQFF.

A remark on this clonotype: It is unclear where the CDR3 begins or ends on the DNA, so no DNA is shown, and the CDR3 is as TCRdb lists it. This rearrangement joins TRBV25-1 to TRBJ1-1; no check of the table's D call, TRBD1, against the DNA was made. Inclusive of both ends, the CDR3 amounts to 18 amino acids. Germline values: CDR1 MGHDK, CDR2 SYGVNS. The CDR3 region is CASSTSGQGRGRDTEAFF.

This clonotype was seen at least ten times. The V and J genes are TRBV30 and TRBJ1-1; no clear D. The CDR3 runs to 15 residues. CDR1 and CDR2 from the germline V gene are GTSNPN and SVGIG (reference sequence). With 0 bases removed from V and 1 base from J, the gap between germline ends came to 12 bases. The CDR3 loop is CAWSVRTGGNTEAFF. CDR3 coding DNA: TGTGCCTGGAGTGTACGGACGGGAGGGAACACTGAAGCTTTCTTT.

The CDR3 sequence: CASSHVDLVHEQYF. The CDR3 region has the DNA TGTGCCAGCAGCCATGTGGACCTTGTCCACGAGCAGTACTTC. The J gene is TRBJ2-7, the V gene TRBV3-1; D not certain. CDR3 length: 14 amino acids. In germline, CDR1 is LGHDT, CDR2 YNNKEL (reference sequence). With 3 bases removed from V and 5 bases from J, the gap between germline ends came to 14 bases.

This clonotype was detected many times. The V and J genes are TRBV24-1 and TRBJ1-5, with D possibly TRBD1 on 5 matching bases. Trimming took off 0 bases at V and 7 bases at J, with 24 bases between the two ends. The V gene's germline CDR1 is KGHDR and CDR2 SFDVKD. This CDR3 has 19 residues. The CDR3 loop is CATSDLPGSRAEDRQPQHF. The CDR3 DNA reads as TGTGCCACCAGTGATTTGCCAGGCTCCAGGGCCGAAGACCGGCAGCCCCAGCATTTT.

The genes are TRBV9 and TRBJ2-2; D gene unclear. V lost 0 bases and J 1 base, leaving 10 bases between the germline ends. Germline CDR1 SGDLS, CDR2 YYNGEE. The CDR3 consists of 16 residues. CDR3 in amino acids: CASSVAGKGNTGELFF. CDR3 in DNA: TGTGCCAGCAGCGTAGCTGGTAAAGGGAACACCGGGGAGCTGTTTTTT. Together with reference TRBV9 and TRBJ2-2, the CDR3 gives the full variable domain: DSGVTQTPKHLITATGQRVTLRCSPRSGDLSVYWYQQSLDQGLQFLIQYYNGEERAKGNILERFSAQQFPDLHSELNLSSLELGDSALYFCASSVAGKGNTGELFFGEGSRLTVL.

This clonotype came up many times. This chain links TRBV3-1 with TRBJ2-5; 7 nucleotides align to TRBD1. The V gene's germline CDR1 is LGHDT and CDR2 YNNKEL (reference sequence). The length of the CDR3 is 15 residues. Losses at the gene ends were 4 bases for V and 2 bases for J; bases not matched to a gene: 7. DNA of the CDR3: TGTGCCAGCAGCCCGAGGACAGGATTGCAAGAGACCCAGTACTTC. It codes for CASSPRTGLQETQYF.

The chain uses TRBV4-1 and TRBJ1-1; tentatively, D is TRBD1 (6 bases). The V gene's germline CDR1 is MGHRA and CDR2 YSYEKL. Trimming took 3 bases from V and 8 from J, leaving 19 bases between them. The CDR3 has 15 amino acids. CDR3 bases: TGCGCCAGCAGCCAGAGCTCGACAGGCGCCTACGAAGCTTTCTTT. Protein product: CASSQSSTGAYEAFF.

The rearrangement joins TRBV5-8 to TRBJ1-6, with unresolved D. V gave up 0 bases and J gave up 0 bases, with 7 bases separating them. Per germline, CDR1 SGHTS and CDR2 YDEGEE. CDR3 length: 16 residues. The CDR3 is CASSLATGSYNSPLHF. CDR3 nucleotides: TGTGCCAGCAGCTTGGCTACTGGCTCCTATAATTCACCCCTCCACTTT.

This clonotype was seen repeatedly, ten times or more. V and J are TRBV7-9 and TRBJ2-2, with TRBD2 matching over 13 bases. Germline CDR1 reads SEHNR; CDR2 reads FQNEAQ (reference sequence). This CDR3 spans 17 amino acids. The junction had 8 bases not matched to a gene; V was cut back by 6 bases and J by 4 bases. CDR3 in amino acids: CASSRGLAGVGTGELFF. CDR3 in DNA: TGTGCCAGCAGTCGCGGACTAGCGGGAGTGGGCACCGGGGAGCTGTTTTTT. The variable domain in full, with the rest retrieved from reference TRBV7-9 and TRBJ2-2, is DTGVSQNPRHKITKRGQNVTFRCDPISEHNRLYWYRQTLGQGPEFLTYFQNEAQLEKSRLLSDRFSAERPKGSFSTLEIQRTEQGDSAMYLCASSRGLAGVGTGELFFGEGSRLTVL.

This clonotype was detected ten times or more. This rearrangement joins TRBV5-1 to TRBJ1-4; D remains unclear. Germline V gene lookup returns CDR1 SGHRS and CDR2 YFSETQ. This CDR3 has 14 residues. Trimming took off 0 bases at V and 3 bases at J, with 6 bases between the two ends. The CDR3 protein is CASSLELPNEKLFF. The CDR3 DNA reads TGCGCCAGCAGCTTGGAGCTTCCTAATGAAAAACTGTTTTTT.

In its sample, this clonotype was seen many times. The chain couples TRBV6-2 or TRBV6-3 to TRBJ2-7; tentative D call: TRBD1 (6 bases). CDR3 length: 13 amino acids. Germline V gene sequence: CDR1 MNHEY, CDR2 SVGEGT. Trimming cost V 5 bases and J 3 bases, with 11 bases left between them. CDR3 sequence (DNA): TGTGCCAGCAGTCGCACAGGGAACTACGAGCAGTACTTC. This encodes CASSRTGNYEQYF.